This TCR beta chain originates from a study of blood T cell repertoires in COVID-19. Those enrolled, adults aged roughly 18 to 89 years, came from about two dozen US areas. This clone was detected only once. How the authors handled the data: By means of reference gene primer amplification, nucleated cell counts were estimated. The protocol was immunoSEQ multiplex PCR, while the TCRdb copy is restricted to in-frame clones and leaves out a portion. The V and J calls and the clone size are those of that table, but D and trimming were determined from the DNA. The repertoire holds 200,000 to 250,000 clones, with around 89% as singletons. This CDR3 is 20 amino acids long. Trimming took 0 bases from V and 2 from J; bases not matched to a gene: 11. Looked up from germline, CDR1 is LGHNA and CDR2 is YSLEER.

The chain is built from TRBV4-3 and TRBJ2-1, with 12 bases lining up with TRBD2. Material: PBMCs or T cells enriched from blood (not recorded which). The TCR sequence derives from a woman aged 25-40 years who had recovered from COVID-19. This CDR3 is CASSQDRRLAGAGPYNEQFF. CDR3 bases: TGCGCCAGCAGCCAAGATCGAAGACTAGCGGGGGCCGGCCCCTACAATGAGCAGTTCTTC.